Presented here are 17 T cell receptor beta chains from one specimen sequenced in a study of blood T cell repertoires in COVID-19. Generated by immunoSEQ multiplex PCR, the TCRdb table keeps only in-frame clones and is missing some. The table has fewer than 150,000 clones, approximately 78% seen once. Material for sequencing was peripheral blood. The receptors here all came from an elderly woman with acute or convalescent COVID-19.

The chain is built from TRBV9 and TRBJ2-2; D remains unclear. There are 14 residues in the CDR3. Germline CDR1 and CDR2: SGDLS and YYNGEE. V lost 0 bases and J lost 3, with 6 bases in between. CDR3 amino acids: CASSVGQYTGELFF. The CDR3 DNA reads as TGTGCCAGCAGCGTAGGCCAGTACACCGGGGAGCTGTTTTTT. Supplemented by reference TRBV9 and TRBJ2-2, the full variable domain reads DSGVTQTPKHLITATGQRVTLRCSPRSGDLSVYWYQQSLDQGLQFLIQYYNGEERAKGNILERFSAQQFPDLHSELNLSSLELGDSALYFCASSVGQYTGELFFGEGSRLTVL.

The chain couples TRBV11-2 to TRBJ1-1; 9 positions match TRBD1. J gave up 6 bases and V 8 bases, and 10 bases lay outside the gene matches. This CDR3 contains 14 residues. Per the germline V gene, CDR1 is SGHAT and CDR2 is FQNNGV. In DNA, the CDR3 is TGTGCCAGCGGACGCGGGACAGGGTACCCTGAAGCTTTCTTT. Translating it yields CASGRGTGYPEAFF.

The J gene is TRBJ2-1, the V gene TRBV2; 9 bases are a match to TRBD2. Unmatched junction bases numbered 7, after V lost 1 base and J lost 6 bases. Per germline, CDR1 SNHLY and CDR2 FYNNEI. This CDR3 is 16 amino acids long. In DNA form, the CDR3 reads TGTGCCAGCAGTGAAGGGGTGCTAGCGGGAAGCAATGAGCAGTTCTTC. Protein: CASSEGVLAGSNEQFF.

The V and J genes are TRBV28 and TRBJ2-7; D might be TRBD2 (5 bases). The CDR3 runs to 16 residues. In germline, CDR1 is MDHEN, CDR2 SYDVKM. The ends were cut back, 11 bases at V and 1 base at J, with 24 bases in the middle. The chain's CDR3 is CASQTPLRTGSYEQYF. In DNA, the CDR3 is TGTGCCTCCCAAACCCCCTTAAGGACGGGGTCCTACGAGCAGTACTTC. Full variable domain (missing parts from reference TRBV28 and TRBJ2-7): DVKVTQSSRYLVKRTGEKVFLECVQDMDHENMFWYRQDPGLGLRLIYFSYDVKMKEKGDIPEGYSVSREKKERFSLILESASTNQTSMYLCASQTPLRTGSYEQYFGPGTRLTVT.

The chain employs TRBV28 and TRBJ1-1; D is uncertain. Looked up from germline, CDR1 is MDHEN and CDR2 is SYDVKM. The V end lost 4 bases, the J end lost 7 bases, and 4 bases lay between the germline ends. The CDR3 contains 10 residues. DNA of the CDR3: TGTGCCAGCAGTTCGAGTGAAGCTTTCTTT. Translated: CASSSSEAFF.

The chain links TRBV10-3 to TRBJ2-7, with 9 bases lining up with TRBD1. The V and J ends lost 10 bases and 3 bases, in that order; junction bases with no gene match: 4. This CDR3 contains 12 residues. Germline V lookup: CDR1 ENHRY, CDR2 SYGVKD. This chain's CDR3 is CATSTGGYEQYF. The CDR3 coding sequence is TGTGCCACCTCGACAGGGGGCTACGAGCAGTACTTC.

The V call is TRBV19, the J call TRBJ1-4, with TRBD1 identical over 8 bases. This CDR3 contains 14 residues. Germline V lookup: CDR1 LNHDA, CDR2 SQIVND (reference sequence). V gave up 1 base and J gave up 7 bases; unmatched junction bases: 2. The CDR3 DNA reads as TGTGCCAGTAGTATAGCCGACAGGGGTGAAAAACTGTTTTTT. It codes for CASSIADRGEKLFF.

The rearrangement links TRBV3-1 (or the pseudogene TRBV3-2) to TRBJ1-6, with 7 bases identical to TRBD1. The CDR3 has 15 residues. Germline loops: CDR1 LGHDT, CDR2 YNNKEL (reference sequence). V was clipped by 4 bases and J by 9 bases; unmatched bases: 9. The CDR3 reads CASSLRQGWGSPLHF. CDR3 DNA: TGTGCCAGCAGCCTCCGACAGGGCTGGGGTTCACCCCTCCACTTT.

The V and J genes are TRBV11-2 and TRBJ2-1; perhaps TRBD1 as D (6 bases). Germline V gives CDR1 SGHAT, CDR2 FQNNGV. The CDR3 covers 13 residues. V was shortened by 6 bases and J by 8 bases, with 14 bases between the two germline ends. The CDR3 protein is CASRRLGAHEQFF. In DNA, the CDR3 is TGTGCCAGCAGGCGGCTGGGGGCCCATGAGCAGTTCTTC.

This chain joins TRBV6-5 and TRBJ2-7; a possible D gene is TRBD2 (7 bases). The V and J ends lost 7 bases and 12 bases respectively, with 22 bases between them. Per germline, CDR1 MNHEY and CDR2 SVGAGI. CDR3 length: 13 amino acids. CDR3 loop: CASTPRGAGKLYF. In DNA, the CDR3 is TGTGCCAGCACCCCCCGGGGGGCCGGGAAATTGTACTTC.

V is TRBV28 and J is TRBJ2-1; 10 bases fit TRBD2. After removal of 7 bases from V and 4 bases from J, the junction contained 10 bases not matched to a gene. The CDR3 has 16 amino acids. Looked up from germline, CDR1 is MDHEN and CDR2 is SYDVKM. For the CDR3, the DNA is TGTGCCAGCACGGAGTCGACACTAGCGGGATACAATGAGCAGTTCTTC. This encodes CASTESTLAGYNEQFF.

This chain joins TRBV7-9 and TRBJ1-4; a weak D match, TRBD1 (5 bases). The CDR3 runs to 14 residues. Deletions cut 5 bases from V and 7 bases from J, with 14 bases between. CDR1 and CDR2 (germline): SEHNR, FQNEAQ (reference sequence). The CDR3 sequence is CASSAGVNREKLFF. The CDR3, as DNA: TGTGCCAGCAGCGCGGGGGTCAATCGTGAAAAACTGTTTTTT.

This chain connects TRBV20-1 to TRBJ2-7; D may be TRBD1 (5 bases). The V end lost 3 bases, the J end lost 0 bases, and 9 bases lay between the germline ends. CDR3 size: 13 residues. The germline CDR1 and CDR2 sequences are DFQATT and SNEGSKA (reference sequence). CDR3 protein: CSASLDNSYEQYF. The CDR3 coding sequence is TGCAGTGCTAGTTTGGACAACTCCTACGAGCAGTACTTC.

The rearrangement links TRBV7-9 to TRBJ2-5; 8 bases fit TRBD2. The CDR3 is 12 residues long. The germline CDR1 and CDR2 sequences are SEHNR and FQNEAQ (reference sequence). Trimming removed 2 bases from V and 9 bases from J; junction bases left unmatched: 2. Here the CDR3 reads CASSLPGGAQYF. The CDR3 DNA reads as TGTGCCAGCAGCTTACCGGGGGGGGCCCAGTACTTC.

The chain carries TRBV7-8 and TRBJ1-5; TRBD1 matches 7 bases. Germline CDR1 and CDR2: SGHVS and FQNEAQ. The CDR3 totals 16 residues. V was pared by 2 bases and J by 4 bases, with 8 bases of the junction left unmatched. CDR3 loop: CASSLYQTGKNQPQHF. The CDR3, as DNA: TGTGCCAGCAGCTTATATCAGACAGGGAAGAATCAGCCCCAGCATTTT.

A single count supports this clone. The chain couples TRBV20-1 to TRBJ2-5; TRBD2 aligns across 7 bases. Germline V gene data show CDR1 as DFQATT and CDR2 as SNEGSKA (reference sequence). CDR3 length: 11 residues. Trimming cost V 5 bases and J 5 bases; bases outside gene matches: 2. The CDR3 DNA is TGCAGTGCTGTCGGGGGGGAGACCCAGTACTTC. Its translation: CSAVGGETQYF.

The chain combines TRBV7-9 with TRBJ1-4, with D possibly TRBD1 on 5 matching bases. Trimming left V 5 bases short and J 0 bases short, with 13 bases between. CDR1 and CDR2 (germline): SEHNR, FQNEAQ (reference sequence). The CDR3 is 16 residues long. Here the CDR3 DNA reads TGTGCCAGCAGCACGAGACAGATTGCAACTAATGAAAAACTGTTTTTT. It translates to CASSTRQIATNEKLFF.